This T cell receptor beta chain was profiled in a study of control samples from healthy donors and cancer patients (dated by TCRdb to 2020 to 2021). Receptors were amplified or captured by the immunoSEQ multiplex PCR assay. Sourced from immuneACCESS, this table was stored by TCRdb with only in-frame sequences that have V and J called. A share of the clones is absent; for the studies checked, an unresolved V gene accounts for under half, and the remainder has no known explanation. The table for this sample lists 150,000 or so clones; around nine tenths of them were counted only once. 0.65% to 0.85% of the sample lies in the top ten. There are 13 amino acids in the CDR3, from cysteine to phenylalanine inclusive. The read is trimmed to its CDR3 DNA, 39 bases read in frame from base 1. The germline V gene (reference sequence) specifies LNHDA as CDR1 and SQIVND as CDR2. Deletion took 6 bases off V and 7 bases off J, with a span of 13 bases between the germline ends.

As for this clone: The antigen it recognizes is unknown. Base qualities are not at hand, and no much larger clone is one base apart.

Sequences were obtained from blood. This sequence originates from a woman aged 25 to 39 in good health. The rearrangement joined TRBV19 to TRBJ1-5; the D segment could be TRBD1, given 5 matching bases. The DNA sequence is as follows: TGTGCCAGTAGCGGGGAGGGGTGGCAGCCCCAGCATTTT. Its amino acids are CASSGEGWQPQHF.